Each of the 11 T cell receptor beta chains below was sequenced from the same sample in a study of T cell changes during pregnancy in multiple sclerosis. Data came from immunoSEQ multiplex PCR; TCRdb stores just in-frame clones and leaves some out. The table shows 100,000 to 130,000 clones, with 85% to 95% occurring only once. The sequencing used peripheral blood, collected in the third trimester of pregnancy. Receptor source: a female donor in good health, enrolled as a control in a pregnancy study.

This clone was detected only a few times. The chain employs TRBV7-2 and TRBJ1-3, with 7 bases fitting TRBD1. This CDR3 has 18 amino acids. Unmatched junction bases numbered 12, after V lost 2 bases and J lost 2 bases. Germline values: CDR1 SGHTA, CDR2 FQGNSA. CDR3 in DNA: TGTGCCAGCAGCTTATTCCGGGACAGCTCCATTCCTGGAAACACCATATATTTT. Its translation is CASSLFRDSSIPGNTIYF.

CDR3 nucleotide sequence: TGTGCCAGCAGCTTCCCGCCGGGACATTGGGGCACAGATACGCAGTATTTT. Translated: CASSFPPGHWGTDTQYF. This chain links TRBV7-9 with TRBJ2-3; maybe TRBD1 (6 bases). V lost 3 bases and J 1 base, leaving 17 bases between the germline ends. The CDR3 contains 17 residues. The germline V gene encodes CDR1 SEHNR and CDR2 FQNEAQ (reference sequence). Looking up the rest from reference TRBV7-9 and TRBJ2-3 gives the full variable domain: DTGVSQNPRHKITKRGQNVTFRCDPISEHNRLYWYRQTLGQGPEFLTYFQNEAQLEKSRLLSDRFSAERPKGSFSTLEIQRTEQGDSAMYLCASSFPPGHWGTDTQYFGPGTRLTVL.

The chain is built from TRBV6-1 and TRBJ2-5; D might be TRBD2 (7 bases). V was cut by 1 base and J by 5 bases, with 14 bases left in between. In germline, CDR1 is MNHNS, CDR2 SASEGT. CDR3 length: 15 amino acids. The CDR3 bases are TGTGCCAGCAGTGAAGTGGGGGGGCAACTGGAGACCCAGTACTTC. The encoded protein is CASSEVGGQLETQYF.

The J gene is TRBJ2-7, the V gene TRBV30, with TRBD2 identical over 12 bases. The CDR3 has 14 residues. V trimming: 2 bases; J trimming: 3 bases; junction bases outside the gene matches: 2. CDR1 GTSNPN and CDR2 SVGIG come from the germline V gene (reference sequence). The CDR3 nucleotides read TGTGCCTGGAGTCTAGCGGGGGGGGACTACGAGCAGTACTTC. This sequence encodes CAWSLAGGDYEQYF. Drawing the rest from reference TRBV30 and TRBJ2-7, the complete variable domain is SQTIHQWPATLVQPVGSPLSLECTVEGTSNPNLYWYRQAAGRGLQLLFYSVGIGQISSEVPQNLSASRPQDRQFILSSKKLLLSDSGFYLCAWSLAGGDYEQYFGPGTRLTVT.

The rearrangement joins TRBV15 to TRBJ1-2, with D uncertain. The germline V gene has CDR1 LNHNV and CDR2 YYDKDF (reference sequence). This CDR3 region has 12 residues. Trimming took 0 bases from V and 7 from J, leaving 6 bases between them. CDR3 in amino acids: CATSRDNLGYTF. Written as DNA, the CDR3 is TGTGCCACCAGCAGAGATAATCTTGGCTACACCTTC.

This sequence joins TRBV6-6 and TRBJ2-3, with a weak D call TRBD1 (6 bases). The CDR3 spans 15 residues. The V end lost 5 bases, the J end lost 0 bases, and 12 bases lay between the germline ends. Per the germline V gene, CDR1 is MNHNY and CDR2 is SVGAGI (reference sequence). The CDR3 spells CASSPGTQSTDTQYF. In DNA form, the CDR3 reads TGTGCCAGCAGTCCCGGGACACAAAGCACAGATACGCAGTATTTT.

The V and J genes are TRBV5-6 and TRBJ2-1; 9 bases are shared with TRBD2. Per the germline V gene, CDR1 is SGHDT and CDR2 is YYEEEE. The CDR3 length is 16 residues. V dropped 0 bases and J dropped 0; count of bases not matched to a gene: 1. The CDR3 nucleotides read TGTGCCAGCAGCTTGGGAGCGGGGGGCTCCTACAATGAGCAGTTCTTC. It specifies CASSLGAGGSYNEQFF.

V gene TRBV5-5 combines with J gene TRBJ1-1; 9 bases are shared with TRBD1. Germline assignment: CDR1 SGHKS and CDR2 YYEKEE (reference sequence). The V gene end was trimmed by 4 bases and the J gene end by 3 bases; junction bases not matched to a gene: 10. There are 16 residues in the CDR3. The CDR3 protein is CASSPGTGFRDTEAFF. DNA for the CDR3: TGTGCCAGCAGCCCCGGGACAGGGTTTCGGGACACTGAAGCTTTCTTT.

The chain has TRBV18 and TRBJ1-1; the match to TRBD1 covers 10 bases. CDR3 length: 15 residues. Germline V gene sequence: CDR1 KGHSH, CDR2 LQKENI. Losses at the gene ends were 6 bases for V and 5 bases for J; bases not matched to a gene: 9. The CDR3 DNA follows: TGTGCCAGCTCTCGGACAGGGGGGGGATGGACTGAAGCTTTCTTT. Translation gives CASSRTGGGWTEAFF.

The chain is built from TRBV2 and TRBJ2-5; no reliable D call. There are 14 residues in the CDR3. V was cut by 2 bases and J by 4 bases, with 11 bases left in between. From germline, CDR1 is SNHLY and CDR2 FYNNEI. The CDR3: CASSEYGSGETQYF. As DNA, the CDR3 is TGTGCCAGCAGTGAATACGGCTCGGGAGAGACCCAGTACTTC.

This rearrangement joins TRBV6-5 to TRBJ1-4, with 9 bases fitting TRBD1. CDR3 length: 14 residues. Losses at the gene ends were 8 bases for V and 5 bases for J; bases not matched to a gene: 6. The germline V gene has CDR1 MNHEY and CDR2 SVGAGI. The CDR3: CASGYRGPNEKLFF. The CDR3 DNA is TGTGCCAGCGGCTACAGGGGGCCGAATGAAAAACTGTTTTTT.